The next 24 T cell receptor beta chains were all read from a single sample in a study of cytomegalovirus exposure and HLA in healthy donors. With 60 Vbeta and 13 Jbeta primers, the PCR was carried out. Data came from immunoSEQ multiplex PCR; TCRdb stores just in-frame clones and leaves some out. Here the sample spans 150,000 or so clones, roughly 80% being singletons. The specimen was PBMCs. Receptors were obtained from a man between 50 and 59 years old in good health and CMV-seropositive.

This clone was counted once. The CDR3 loop is CASSLEQGGEKLFF. The CDR3 DNA sequence: TGCGCCAGCAGCTTGGAACAGGGTGGAGAAAAACTGTTTTTT. The chain uses TRBV5-1 and TRBJ1-4; possibly TRBD1 for D (6 bases). Germline V gene sequence: CDR1 SGHRS, CDR2 YFSETQ. This CDR3 spans 14 amino acids. Trimming pared 0 bases from V and 8 bases from J, leaving 11 bases between.

V usage is TRBV7-2 and J usage is TRBJ2-3, with 8 bases that match TRBD2. Germline CDR1 reads SGHTA; CDR2 reads FQGNSA. The V segment lost 2 bases and the J segment 4 bases; nucleotides outside the gene matches: 8. The CDR3 loop spans 16 amino acids. The CDR3 sequence is CASSLKGRGDPDTQYF. Here the CDR3 DNA reads TGTGCCAGCAGCTTAAAGGGGCGGGGGGATCCAGATACGCAGTATTTT. Full variable domain (rest looked up from reference TRBV7-2 and TRBJ2-3): GAGVSQSPSNKVTEKGKDVELRCDPISGHTALYWYRQSLGQGLEFLIYFQGNSAPDKSGLPSDRFSAERTGGSVSTLTIQRTQQEDSAVYLCASSLKGRGDPDTQYFGPGTRLTVL.

This clone was seen a few times. The chain is built from TRBV19 and TRBJ1-2; D remains unclear. CDR3 length: 13 amino acids. V lost 7 bases and J 2 bases, leaving 11 bases between the germline ends. From germline, CDR1 is LNHDA and CDR2 SQIVND (reference sequence). The CDR3 region is CASNPGLNYGYTF. Here the CDR3 DNA reads TGTGCCAGTAACCCAGGACTCAACTATGGCTACACCTTC.

The CDR3 spells CASSLRPAGATTRMTQYF. The CDR3 DNA follows: TGTGCCAGCAGTTTACGGCCCGCAGGGGCGACGACCCGAATGACCCAGTACTTC. The V gene is TRBV27, the J gene TRBJ2-5; D perhaps matches TRBD1 (6 bases). Germline lookup yields CDR1 MNHEY and CDR2 SMNVEV (reference sequence). Trimming stripped 2 bases from V and 7 bases from J, with 26 bases between. The CDR3 consists of 18 residues.

The rearrangement joins TRBV27 to TRBJ2-1; 10 bases match TRBD2. This CDR3 comprises 22 residues. The germline V gene encodes CDR1 MNHEY and CDR2 SMNVEV (reference sequence). V was pared by 5 bases and J by 0 bases, with 22 bases of the junction left unmatched. Here the CDR3 reads CASSTTDQRGGKTGSSYNEQFF. For the CDR3, the DNA is TGTGCCAGCAGTACCACCGACCAGCGGGGGGGGAAAACGGGAAGCTCCTACAATGAGCAGTTCTTC.

The chain uses TRBV15 and TRBJ1-1, with 7 bases matching TRBD1. CDR1 LNHNV and CDR2 YYDKDF come from the germline V gene (reference sequence). The CDR3 is 14 amino acids. V shed 3 bases and J 3 bases; nucleotides not matched to a gene: 4. Written as DNA, the CDR3 is TGTGCCACCAGCAGTCTGACAGGGTACACTGAAGCTTTCTTT. Its protein is CATSSLTGYTEAFF.

V gene TRBV19 combines with J gene TRBJ2-7, with 11 bases aligning to TRBD1. This CDR3 is built from 14 residues. Unmatched junction bases numbered 1, after V lost 0 bases and J lost 6 bases. Germline loops: CDR1 LNHDA, CDR2 SQIVND (reference sequence). CDR3 protein: CASSIDGTGGEQYF. The CDR3 region has the DNA TGTGCCAGTAGTATAGACGGGACAGGGGGCGAGCAGTACTTC.

The chain uses TRBV7-9 and TRBJ2-7, with TRBD2 matching 9 bases. This CDR3 contains 17 residues. The germline gives CDR1 SEHNR, CDR2 FQNEAQ (reference sequence). Unmatched junction bases numbered 9, after V lost 0 bases and J lost 3 bases. As DNA, the CDR3 is TGTGCCAGCAGCTTAGCCTTTCCCAGCGGGGGGCACTACGAGCAGTACTTC. Protein product: CASSLAFPSGGHYEQYF.

The rearrangement uses TRBV9 and TRBJ2-2, with TRBD1 matching 10 bases. The CDR3 consists of 17 residues. CDR1 SGDLS and CDR2 YYNGEE come from the germline V gene. Unmatched junction bases numbered 6, after V lost 0 bases and J lost 4 bases. CDR3 amino acids: CASSVGQGAGRTGELFF. As DNA, the CDR3 is TGTGCCAGCAGCGTAGGACAGGGGGCAGGACGCACCGGGGAGCTGTTTTTT.

The chain carries TRBV19 and TRBJ2-7, with D maybe TRBD1 (5 bases). This CDR3 region has 13 residues. Germline assignment: CDR1 LNHDA and CDR2 SQIVND (reference sequence). The germline V and J ends were trimmed by 3 bases and 6 bases, with 12 bases remaining between them. The CDR3 DNA is TGTGCCAGTAGTATGAATACAGGTGCCGAGCAGTACTTC. Translated, it gives CASSMNTGAEQYF.

V usage is TRBV30 and J usage is TRBJ1-2; possibly TRBD1 for D (6 bases). The V and J ends lost 3 bases and 1 base respectively, with 9 bases between them. Germline loops: CDR1 GTSNPN, CDR2 SVGIG (reference sequence). The CDR3 spans 13 residues. The CDR3 region is CAWRLTGNYGYTF. DNA for the CDR3: TGTGCCTGGAGGTTGACAGGTAACTATGGCTACACCTTC. The full variable domain, in which reference TRBV30 and TRBJ1-2 provide the parts outside the CDR3, is SQTIHQWPATLVQPVGSPLSLECTVEGTSNPNLYWYRQAAGRGLQLLFYSVGIGQISSEVPQNLSASRPQDRQFILSSKKLLLSDSGFYLCAWRLTGNYGYTFGSGTRLTVV.

The chain joins TRBV7-2 to TRBJ1-6, with D possibly matching TRBD1 (5 bases). V dropped 5 bases and J dropped 4 bases, with 9 bases sitting between them. Looked up from germline, CDR1 is SGHTA and CDR2 is FQGNSA. CDR3 length: 14 residues. Written as DNA, the CDR3 is TGTGCCAGCAGCCAGGGCCAGTATAATTCACCCCTCCACTTT. Protein product: CASSQGQYNSPLHF.

V gene TRBV19 combines with J gene TRBJ2-3; tentative D call: TRBD2 (5 bases). Trimming took 1 base from V and 0 from J, leaving 8 bases between them. This CDR3 spans 15 amino acids. Germline V gives CDR1 LNHDA, CDR2 SQIVND (reference sequence). CDR3 sequence reads: CASSIVAQSTDTQYF. In nucleotides, the CDR3 is TGTGCCAGTAGTATAGTAGCGCAGAGCACAGATACGCAGTATTTT.

V is TRBV23-1 and J is TRBJ2-7; TRBD2 matches 7 bases. TRBV23-1 is marked as an open reading frame, function uncertain. Germline trimming cut 0 bases from V and 3 bases from J; bases unmatched to any gene: 11. The CDR3 length is 17 residues. The CDR3 loop reads CASSQSALGLEGYEQYF. CDR3 bases: TGCGCCAGCAGTCAATCTGCCCTAGGACTAGAAGGCTACGAGCAGTACTTC.

The rearrangement joins TRBV7-3 to TRBJ2-7; 13 bases line up with TRBD2. J lost 12 bases, V lost 5 bases, and 10 bases had no gene match. The CDR3 spans 14 residues. CDR1 SGHTA and CDR2 FQGTGA come from the germline V gene. The DNA of the CDR3 is TGTGCCAGCAGCACAGGGACTAGCGGGGCCCGAGCGTACTTC. Translated, it gives CASSTGTSGARAYF.

The chain carries TRBV9 and TRBJ2-2; D might be TRBD1 (5 bases). Germline CDR1 and CDR2: SGDLS and YYNGEE. V dropped 1 base and J dropped 2 bases, with 9 bases sitting between them. CDR3 length: 15 amino acids. The CDR3 spells CASSVRQLNTGELFF. The CDR3 DNA sequence: TGTGCCAGCAGCGTAAGACAGCTAAACACCGGGGAGCTGTTTTTT.

The sample holds one count of this clone. V is TRBV7-9 and J is TRBJ1-2; 8 bases agree with TRBD1. Per the germline V gene, CDR1 is SEHNR and CDR2 is FQNEAQ (reference sequence). The CDR3 totals 12 residues. V gave up 3 bases and J gave up 9 bases; unmatched junction bases: 3. The CDR3 sequence is CASSLGTGRYTF. CDR3 DNA: TGTGCCAGCAGCTTGGGGACAGGCCGCTACACCTTC.

The V call is TRBV9, the J call TRBJ1-6; 8 bases line up with TRBD1. After removal of 2 bases from V and 5 bases from J, the junction contained 6 bases not matched to a gene. Germline V gene data show CDR1 as SGDLS and CDR2 as YYNGEE. The CDR3 totals 16 residues. This chain's CDR3 is CASSVSSQGDNSPLHF. The CDR3 coding sequence is TGTGCCAGCAGCGTCAGCTCACAGGGGGATAATTCACCCCTCCACTTT.

Here the CDR3 DNA reads TGTGCCAGCCCGGACAAATCTGGAAACACCATATATTTT. Translated: CASPDKSGNTIYF. The V call is TRBV18, the J call TRBJ1-3; D perhaps matches TRBD1 (5 bases). The germline CDR1 and CDR2 sequences are KGHSH and LQKENI. CDR3 length: 13 amino acids. Trimming cost V 8 bases and J 1 base, with 9 bases left between them.

Worth noting for this clone: Different DNA sequences within this sample yield the same CDR3. CDR3 protein: CASSGQGAYNEQFF. The CDR3 region has the DNA TGTGCCAGTTCCGGACAGGGCGCCTACAATGAGCAGTTCTTC. The V call is TRBV6-5, the J call TRBJ2-1, with 8 bases matching TRBD1. The CDR3 loop spans 14 amino acids. Germline V lookup: CDR1 MNHEY, CDR2 SVGAGI. V lost 9 bases, J lost 2 bases, and 6 bases stayed unmatched.

As DNA, the CDR3 is TGTGCCAGCAGCTTAAAATCGGGGGGGGGTAATAGCAATCAGCCCCAGCATTTT. Its protein product is CASSLKSGGGNSNQPQHF. The V call is TRBV7-6, the J call TRBJ1-5, with D maybe TRBD1 (5 bases). Germline lookup yields CDR1 SGHVS and CDR2 FNYEAQ. With 2 bases removed from V and 0 bases from J, the gap between germline ends came to 17 bases. The CDR3 loop spans 18 amino acids.

J is TRBJ2-7 and V is TRBV7-2, with 8 positions matching TRBD1. Trimming cost V 0 bases and J 3 bases; bases outside gene matches: 1. The CDR3 is 14 amino acids. CDR1 is SGHTA and CDR2 is FQGNSA in the germline V gene. CDR3 DNA: TGTGCCAGCAGCTTAGCAGGACAGGGCTACGAGCAGTACTTC. This encodes CASSLAGQGYEQYF.

The chain combines TRBV27 with TRBJ2-1; 7 nucleotides match TRBD1. The CDR3 is 15 amino acids. Germline lookup yields CDR1 MNHEY and CDR2 SMNVEV (reference sequence). The V segment lost 0 bases and the J segment 6 bases; nucleotides outside the gene matches: 5. The DNA for the CDR3 is TGTGCCAGCAGTTTATCAGGGGGCAGCTTCAATGAGCAGTTCTTC. This codes for CASSLSGGSFNEQFF.

The chain employs TRBV5-6 and TRBJ2-5, with D possibly TRBD1 on 5 matching bases. Germline lookup yields CDR1 SGHDT and CDR2 YYEEEE. The CDR3 sequence is 15 residues long. V was pared by 1 base and J by 3 bases, with 13 bases between. CDR3 loop: CASSLKRGLEETQYF. CDR3 in DNA: TGTGCCAGCAGCTTGAAAAGGGGCCTAGAAGAGACCCAGTACTTC.